The T cell receptor (beta chain) described here comes from a study of blood T cell repertoires in COVID-19. Across the study: Sites in the United States, Italy and Spain provided acute and convalescent COVID-19 samples.

The CDR3 runs to 15 residues. Losses at the gene ends were 1 base for V and 9 bases for J; bases not matched to a gene: 8. Germline V gives CDR1 SEHNR, CDR2 FQNEAQ (reference sequence). TCRdb's table, derived via immunoSEQ multiplex PCR, lists solely in-frame clones and lacks some. The sample includes more than 200,000 clones, roughly 80% of them seen just once. The sample was peripheral blood. This receptor was taken from a woman older than 75 with COVID-19, enrolled during active disease. This rearrangement joins TRBV7-9 to TRBJ2-1; 8 bases match TRBD2. CDR3 sequence reads: CASSLEASGGGEQFF. The CDR3 DNA reads as TGTGCCAGCAGCTTAGAGGCGAGCGGGGGTGGTGAGCAGTTCTTC. The full variable domain, in which reference TRBV7-9 and TRBJ2-1 provide the parts outside the CDR3, is DTGVSQNPRHKITKRGQNVTFRCDPISEHNRLYWYRQTLGQGPEFLTYFQNEAQLEKSRLLSDRFSAERPKGSFSTLEIQRTEQGDSAMYLCASSLEASGGGEQFFGPGTRLTVL.